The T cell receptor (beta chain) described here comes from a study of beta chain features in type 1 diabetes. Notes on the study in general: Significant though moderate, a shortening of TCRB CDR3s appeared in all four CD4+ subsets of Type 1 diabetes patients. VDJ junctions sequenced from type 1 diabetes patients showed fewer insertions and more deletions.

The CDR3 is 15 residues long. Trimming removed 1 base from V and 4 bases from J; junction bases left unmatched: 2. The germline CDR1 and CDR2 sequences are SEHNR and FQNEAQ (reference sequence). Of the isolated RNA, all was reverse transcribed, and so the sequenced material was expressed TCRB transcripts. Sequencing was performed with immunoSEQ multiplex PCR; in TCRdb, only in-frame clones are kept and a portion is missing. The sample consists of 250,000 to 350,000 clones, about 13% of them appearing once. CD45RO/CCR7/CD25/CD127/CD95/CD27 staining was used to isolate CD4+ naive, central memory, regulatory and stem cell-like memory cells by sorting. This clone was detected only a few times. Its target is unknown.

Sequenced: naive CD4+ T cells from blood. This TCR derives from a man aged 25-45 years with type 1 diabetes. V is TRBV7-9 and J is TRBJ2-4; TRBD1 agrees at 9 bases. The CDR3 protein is CASSLGGTGKNIQYF. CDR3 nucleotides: TGTGCCAGCAGCTTAGGCGGGACAGGGAAAAACATTCAGTACTTC.